The 30 T cell receptor beta chains listed next were all sequenced from one sample in a study of T cell responses to AZD1222 COVID-19 vaccine. TCRdb's table, derived via immunoSEQ multiplex PCR, lists solely in-frame clones and lacks some. The sample has fewer than 200,000 clones, approximately 93% seen once; the top ten hold 1.7%. The input for sequencing was peripheral blood, taken 28 days after the second AZD1222 dose. The receptors here all came from an adult who received the AZD1222 COVID-19 vaccine.

The table lists this clone with a few counts. The J gene is TRBJ1-5, the V gene TRBV5-8; D remains ambiguous. Germline V gene sequence: CDR1 SGHTS, CDR2 YDEGEE. Trimming took 4 bases from V and 5 from J, leaving 4 bases between them. CDR3 length: 11 residues. The CDR3 here is CASSLHQPQHF. In nucleotides, the CDR3 is TGTGCCAGCAGCCTTCATCAGCCCCAGCATTTT. The whole variable domain, filled in from reference TRBV5-8 and TRBJ1-5, reads EAGVTQSPTHLIKTRGQQATLRCSPISGHTSVYWYQQALGLGLQFLLWYDEGEERNRGNFPPRFSGRQFPNYSSELNVNALELEDSALYLCASSLHQPQHFGDGTRLSIL.

V is TRBV19 and J is TRBJ1-5; D remains unclear. Between the trimmed V and J ends, which lost 5 bases and 0 bases, there was a span of 11 bases. This CDR3 is 15 amino acids long. Germline V gives CDR1 LNHDA, CDR2 SQIVND (reference sequence). Here the CDR3 DNA reads TGTGCCAGTAGTGCCATAGCGGTTAGCAATCAGCCCCAGCATTTT. Its protein product is CASSAIAVSNQPQHF.

The chain links TRBV6-5 to TRBJ2-1, with D perhaps matching TRBD1 (5 bases). The CDR3 totals 12 residues. V was shortened by 6 bases and J by 8 bases, with 11 bases between the two germline ends. In germline, CDR1 is MNHEY, CDR2 SVGAGI. CDR3 sequence (DNA): TGTGCCAGCAGAGACAGAGTCCATGAGCAGTTCTTC. It encodes CASRDRVHEQFF.

This sequence joins TRBV12-3 or TRBV12-4 and TRBJ1-1; weak D call: TRBD1 (5 bases). The CDR3 totals 11 residues. With 3 bases removed from V and 8 bases from J, the gap between germline ends came to 7 bases. The CDR3 region is CASSFGTEAFF. CDR3 nucleotides: TGTGCCAGCAGTTTCGGGACGGAAGCTTTCTTT.

This chain connects TRBV6-6 to TRBJ2-5, with D unclear. V was cut by 6 bases and J by 7 bases, with 9 bases left in between. The germline V gene encodes CDR1 MNHNY and CDR2 SVGAGI (reference sequence). This CDR3 comprises 11 residues. CDR3 loop: CASSPEGTQYF. Here the CDR3 DNA reads TGTGCCAGCAGCCCCGAAGGGACCCAGTACTTC.

The chain has TRBV9 and TRBJ1-3; D perhaps matches TRBD1 (6 bases). Germline-derived CDR1 and CDR2 are SGDLS and YYNGEE. The CDR3 contains 16 residues. Trimming shortened V by 0 bases and J by 7 bases, and 17 bases separated the two germline ends. As DNA, the CDR3 is TGTGCCAGCAGCGTAGTCGGGGGCCCTACCGGGAACACCATATATTTT. This encodes CASSVVGGPTGNTIYF.

The CDR3: CATSRDRTSDLSRETQYF. The DNA of the CDR3 is TGTGCCACCAGCAGAGACAGGACTAGCGACTTATCGAGGGAGACCCAGTACTTC. The J gene is TRBJ2-5, the V gene TRBV15, with 9 bases that match TRBD2. V shed 0 bases and J 5 bases; nucleotides not matched to a gene: 13. This CDR3 has 18 amino acids. CDR1 LNHNV and CDR2 YYDKDF come from the germline V gene (reference sequence).

The rearrangement joins TRBV10-3 to TRBJ2-7, with 10 bases that match TRBD2. Germline CDR1 and CDR2: ENHRY and SYGVKD. The CDR3 length is 14 residues. The junction had 7 bases not matched to a gene; V was cut back by 2 bases and J by 9 bases. This CDR3 reads CAISELAGEVGQYF. For the CDR3, the DNA is TGTGCCATCAGTGAGCTAGCGGGAGAGGTGGGGCAGTACTTC.

This clone came up once. The chain has TRBV5-6 and TRBJ1-5, with 7 bases lining up with TRBD1. From germline, CDR1 is SGHDT and CDR2 YYEEEE. The CDR3 has 16 amino acids. After removal of 1 base from V and 7 bases from J, the junction contained 11 bases not matched to a gene. CDR3 loop: CASSLMQGGQGQPQHF. The CDR3 DNA follows: TGTGCCAGCAGCTTGATGCAAGGGGGCCAGGGACAGCCCCAGCATTTT.

This sequence joins TRBV4-3 and TRBJ1-5; D is uncertain. The CDR3 loop spans 15 amino acids. Germline V gene data show CDR1 as LGHNA and CDR2 as YSLEER. Trimming removed 0 bases at V and 5 bases at J, with 11 bases between. The CDR3 nucleotides read TGCGCCAGCAGCCAAGATTTAGGTTACCATCAGCCCCAGCATTTT. The encoded protein is CASSQDLGYHQPQHF.

V and J are TRBV28 and TRBJ2-7, with no clear D. V was clipped by 7 bases and J by 4 bases, with 17 bases between them. CDR3 length equals 14 residues. Germline V CDR1 and CDR2: MDHEN, SYDVKM. This chain's CDR3 is CASMGSPRIYEQYF. The CDR3 nucleotides read TGTGCCAGCATGGGTTCCCCGAGGATATACGAGCAGTACTTC.

The chain joins TRBV19 to TRBJ1-6; possibly TRBD1 for D (5 bases). The CDR3 has 15 amino acids. Trimming took 7 bases from V and 7 from J, leaving 17 bases between them. Looked up from germline, CDR1 is LNHDA and CDR2 is SQIVND (reference sequence). The CDR3 DNA sequence: TGTGCCAGTATGAGGGCAGGGAAGACAAATTCACCCCTCCACTTT. Its protein product is CASMRAGKTNSPLHF.

The chain couples TRBV19 to TRBJ1-5; weak D call: TRBD1 (6 bases). CDR1 is LNHDA, CDR2 SQIVND, per germline (reference sequence). The ends were cut back, 5 bases at V and 4 bases at J, with 9 bases in the middle. The CDR3 has 13 residues. The CDR3 region has the DNA TGTGCCAGTAGTCGGGACATGAATCAGCCCCAGCATTTT. Its protein product is CASSRDMNQPQHF. Full variable domain (remainder filled in from reference TRBV19 and TRBJ1-5): DGGITQSPKYLFRKEGQNVTLSCEQNLNHDAMYWYRQDPGQGLRLIYYSQIVNDFQKGDIAEGYSVSREKKESFPLTVTSAQKNPTAFYLCASSRDMNQPQHFGDGTRLSIL.

The chain joins TRBV4-1 to TRBJ1-2, with D perhaps matching TRBD1 (5 bases). The V gene lost 3 bases and the J gene lost 7 bases, with 24 bases spanning the gap. This CDR3 is built from 17 residues. Germline CDR1 is MGHRA and CDR2 is YSYEKL. Written as DNA, the CDR3 is TGCGCCAGCAGCCAGGATGCAGGAGAAAACTTCGGGGGTGGCTACACCTTC. Translated, it gives CASSQDAGENFGGGYTF.

The chain links TRBV7-9 to TRBJ1-2, with TRBD1 identical over 8 bases. The germline V gene has CDR1 SEHNR and CDR2 FQNEAQ (reference sequence). After removal of 5 bases from V and 4 bases from J, the junction contained 3 bases not matched to a gene. The CDR3 is made up of 13 amino acids. The CDR3 DNA reads TGTGCCAGCAGCATTACAGGGGGCTATGGCTACACCTTC. Translation gives CASSITGGYGYTF.

V gene TRBV7-2 combines with J gene TRBJ1-5; the match to TRBD1 covers 8 bases. CDR3 length: 15 residues. The germline gives CDR1 SGHTA, CDR2 FQGNSA. The V gene end was trimmed by 1 base and the J gene end by 3 bases; junction bases not matched to a gene: 2. CDR3 sequence: CASSLVQGANQPQHF. The CDR3 DNA reads TGTGCCAGCAGCTTAGTTCAGGGGGCCAATCAGCCCCAGCATTTT.

The J gene is TRBJ1-5, the V gene TRBV11-2; TRBD1 matches at 8 bases. Germline assignment: CDR1 SGHAT and CDR2 FQNNGV. The CDR3 covers 14 residues. With 5 bases clipped from V and 11 bases from J, the junction kept 11 bases outside the gene matches. CDR3 sequence (DNA): TGTGCCAGCAGCCCAGACAGGGGACATTTGGCCCAGCATTTT. Protein product: CASSPDRGHLAQHF.

The chain combines TRBV7-6 with TRBJ2-1; TRBD1 matches at 8 bases. CDR1 SGHVS and CDR2 FNYEAQ come from the germline V gene. The V and J ends lost 5 bases and 8 bases, in that order; junction bases with no gene match: 11. This CDR3 is 15 amino acids long. In DNA form, the CDR3 reads TGTGCCAGCAGCCCCCGGACAGGGTTCTCCCATGAGCAGTTCTTC. Its protein is CASSPRTGFSHEQFF.

The gene calls are TRBV12-5 and TRBJ1-1; possibly TRBD1 for D (5 bases). The CDR3 runs to 20 residues. The germline gives CDR1 LGHNT, CDR2 FRNRAP. The ends were cut back, 0 bases at V and 1 base at J, with 24 bases in the middle. In DNA form, the CDR3 reads TGTGCTAGTGGTTTGGTAGATACAGGACACTTCCTGAGCAGGAACACTGAAGCTTTCTTT. As protein: CASGLVDTGHFLSRNTEAFF.

The rearrangement joins TRBV27 to TRBJ1-2; the match to TRBD1 covers 9 bases. In germline, CDR1 is MNHEY, CDR2 SMNVEV (reference sequence). The CDR3 runs 14 residues. V trimming: 3 bases; J trimming: 4 bases; junction bases outside the gene matches: 3. CDR3 sequence: CASSFGQGRYGYTF. In DNA form, the CDR3 reads TGTGCCAGCAGTTTCGGACAGGGGCGCTATGGCTACACCTTC.

This clone came up once. This chain uses TRBV9 with TRBJ1-4, with 11 bases identical to TRBD1. Trimming at V came to 3 bases and at J to 0 bases, leaving 4 bases not matched to a gene. The CDR3 extends over 17 amino acids. CDR1 and CDR2 from the germline V gene are SGDLS and YYNGEE. CDR3 in amino acids: CASSEGQGVPTNEKLFF. In DNA, the CDR3 is TGTGCCAGCAGCGAGGGACAGGGGGTTCCAACTAATGAAAAACTGTTTTTT.

This chain uses TRBV9 with TRBJ1-3, with unresolved D. CDR1 and CDR2 (germline): SGDLS, YYNGEE. The CDR3 is 14 amino acids. V was trimmed by 2 bases and J by 2 bases, leaving 8 bases between them. CDR3 DNA sequence: TGTGCCAGCAGCGTGATCGGACCTGGAAACACCATATATTTT. It specifies CASSVIGPGNTIYF.

The CDR3 sequence is CASSLGGARYNSPLHF. The CDR3 DNA is TGTGCCAGCAGCCTCGGGGGGGCCCGCTATAATTCACCCCTCCACTTT. The chain employs TRBV6-2 or TRBV6-3 and TRBJ1-6, with TRBD1 as a possible D gene (6 bases). Germline CDR1 reads MNHEY; CDR2 reads SVGEGT. V was pared by 6 bases and J by 3 bases, with 15 bases between. This CDR3 comprises 16 residues.

The chain employs TRBV24-1 and TRBJ1-5; 8 bases align to TRBD1. V was clipped by 0 bases and J by 7 bases; unmatched bases: 13. The germline V gene encodes CDR1 KGHDR and CDR2 SFDVKD. The CDR3 has 18 residues. The CDR3 reads CATSDLGFGRGHRQPQHF. The CDR3 DNA follows: TGTGCCACCAGTGATTTGGGCTTCGGCAGGGGGCATCGGCAGCCCCAGCATTTT.

This chain connects TRBV6-2 or TRBV6-3 to TRBJ2-1; D is unresolved. The germline V and J ends were trimmed by 6 bases and 0 bases, with 6 bases remaining between them. The CDR3 extends over 13 amino acids. CDR1 and CDR2 (germline): MNHEY, SVGEGT. The CDR3 region is CASSTLSYNEQFF. CDR3 in DNA: TGTGCCAGCAGCACCCTCTCCTACAATGAGCAGTTCTTC.

The chain carries TRBV4-1 and TRBJ2-3; D perhaps matches TRBD1 (6 bases). Trimming removed 3 bases at V and 0 bases at J, with 16 bases between. In germline, CDR1 is MGHRA, CDR2 YSYEKL. This CDR3 has 17 amino acids. The DNA for the CDR3 is TGCGCCAGCAGCCAGAGCAAACAGGGAGCTAGCACAGATACGCAGTATTTT. Translation gives CASSQSKQGASTDTQYF.

V is TRBV7-9 and J is TRBJ2-5; D might be TRBD2 (7 bases). In germline, CDR1 is SEHNR, CDR2 FQNEAQ (reference sequence). Trimming removed 0 bases at V and 6 bases at J, with 14 bases between. The CDR3 spans 15 residues. CDR3 loop: CASSLAGGLYQTQYF. Here the CDR3 DNA reads TGTGCCAGCAGCTTAGCGGGGGGGCTCTATCAGACCCAGTACTTC.

J is TRBJ1-1 and V is TRBV30, with D possibly being TRBD1 (6 bases). The germline V gene has CDR1 GTSNPN and CDR2 SVGIG (reference sequence). This CDR3 is built from 13 residues. V lost 3 bases and J lost 1, with 9 bases in between. The CDR3 spells CAWSLGGNTEAFF. The CDR3 DNA follows: TGTGCCTGGAGCCTAGGGGGGAACACTGAAGCTTTCTTT.

The V and J genes are TRBV14 and TRBJ2-1; 8 bases are a match to TRBD2. Germline trimming cut 5 bases from V and 8 bases from J; bases unmatched to any gene: 11. Germline V CDR1 and CDR2: SGHDN, FVKESK. This CDR3 spans 15 amino acids. The CDR3 loop reads CASSNGTSSADEQFF. The CDR3 nucleotides read TGTGCCAGCAGCAACGGGACTAGTTCTGCCGATGAGCAGTTCTTC.

The V call is TRBV6-6, the J call TRBJ2-1; D is possibly TRBD2 (5 bases). The CDR3 is 15 amino acids. Per the germline V gene, CDR1 is MNHNY and CDR2 is SVGAGI (reference sequence). V was cut by 6 bases and J by 6 bases, with 18 bases left in between. CDR3 coding DNA: TGTGCCAGCAGGGGTCCAGGTGGGAGCGTCAATGAGCAGTTCTTC. Protein product: CASRGPGGSVNEQFF.